A selection of T cell receptor beta chains follows, all from one sample in a study of T cell repertoires in cytomegalovirus infection. TCRdb re-called the reads with MiXCR, one entry per CDR3 protein. This table has under 200,000 distinct CDR3 sequences, more than 15% appearing once. The sequenced sample was CD8+ T cells from PBMCs. The receptors originated from a human donor in good health (CMV status not recorded). Some clones in this sample may be carry-over from other donors' samples. CDR3s include the opening cysteine and the closing phenylalanine or tryptophan. A D gene is named only where the DNA matches it firmly. For some rows the clone size is stated as once, few or many, or as a class when expanded; others skip it.

abundance	v_gene	j_gene	d_gene	CDR3aa	CDR3nt
few	TRBV6-2/TRBV6-3	TRBJ2-5	TRBD1	CASSRQGTETQYF	TGTGCCAGCAGCAGACAGGGTACCGAGACCCAGTACTTC
few	TRBV6-2/TRBV6-3	TRBJ1-1	-	CASIPGPNGVDTEAFF	TGTGCCAGCATCCCAGGACCAAACGGAGTCGACACTGAAGCTTTCTTT
few	TRBV7-3	TRBJ2-3	-	CASSLNPYRTDTQYF	TGTGCCAGCAGCTTAAACCCTTATCGCACAGATACGCAGTATTTT
many	TRBV7-8	TRBJ2-6	-	CASSLRGRANVLTF	TGTGCCAGCAGCTTAAGGGGACGGGCCAACGTCCTGACTTTC
-	TRBV20-1	TRBJ2-1	-	CSARRTERSYNEQFF	TGCAGTGCGAGGAGGACTGAGCGCTCCTACAATGAGCAGTTCTTC
-	TRBV12-3/TRBV12-4	TRBJ2-3	-	CASSLGSGTDTQYF	TGTGCCAGCAGTTTGGGTAGCGGCACAGATACGCAGTATTTT
-	TRBV7-8	TRBJ2-6	-	CASSSYGKGLSGANVLTF	TGTGCCAGCAGCTCTTACGGGAAGGGGCTATCTGGGGCCAACGTCCTGACTTTC
few	TRBV28	TRBJ2-2	TRBD1	CASSLDKGAPTGELFF	TGTGCCAGCAGCCTTGACAAGGGGGCGCCCACCGGGGAGCTGTTTTTT
-	TRBV20-1	TRBJ1-5	-	CSARKSRNSNQPQHF	TGCAGTGCTAGAAAAAGCCGAAATAGCAATCAGCCCCAGCATTTT
-	TRBV12-3/TRBV12-4	TRBJ1-2	-	CASSIGPIFNYGYTF	TGTGCCAGCAGTATCGGACCGATCTTTAACTATGGCTACACCTTC